Described below is a single TCR beta chain sequence and its context. Its antigen is unknown. V lost 4 bases, J lost 4 bases, and 12 bases stayed unmatched. The CDR3 is 16 amino acids. Germline loops: CDR1 SGHRS, CDR2 YFSETQ. These data come from a study of T cell responses to AZD1222 COVID-19 vaccine. For the study at large: Researchers grouped second doses given at about 4 or about 12 weeks into one pool.

Findings and caveats of the study: Scientists sampled the repertoires only once the peak T cell response had passed. Baseline serology detected seropositivity in only a handful of AZD1222 recipients. Two AZD1222 doses significantly raised spike-specific TCR breadth and depth over controls.

The repertoire was sequenced with immunoSEQ multiplex PCR; TCRdb's copy has only in-frame clones and lacks some. This table has some 120,000 clones, about 86% appearing once. The sample was peripheral blood, taken on day 0 of AZD1222 vaccination. V and J are TRBV5-1 and TRBJ2-3, with 7 bases that match TRBD1. The TCR was taken from an adult in good health. CDR3 bases: TGCGCCAGCAGCCGAACAGGGGCGGAAAAACCAGATACGCAGTATTTT. Translating it yields CASSRTGAEKPDTQYF.